This TCR beta chain was sequenced for a study of cytomegalovirus exposure and HLA in healthy donors. Profiling relied on immunoSEQ multiplex PCR, and the TCRdb table lists in-frame clones only, not all of them. Here the sample spans some 180,000 clones, about nine tenths being singletons. The source is a man aged 25 to 45 in good health and CMV-seropositive. Sequencing was done on a sample of PBMCs.

CDR3 region: CASSVDIGNQPQHF. The DNA for the CDR3 is TGTGCCAGCAGCGTAGATATAGGGAATCAGCCCCAGCATTTT. The J gene is TRBJ1-5, the V gene TRBV9; no reliable D call. V lost 0 bases, J lost 4 bases, and 8 bases lay in between. The CDR3 contains 14 residues. Germline V gene sequence: CDR1 SGDLS, CDR2 YYNGEE.